The source of this T cell receptor (beta chain) is a study of T cells expressing NK-cell markers. Using the 5' RACE reads, TCRdb records one entry per CDR3 protein without DNA. The listing contains about 410,000 distinct CDR3 sequences. The CDR3 is made up of 15 amino acids. Material: blood T cells: a sorted CD56 or NKG2C T cell subset, CD4+ or CD8+ T cells, or bulk PBMC T cells (not recorded which). This receptor was obtained from a woman between 50 and 59 years old in good health. The chain couples TRBV12-3 or TRBV12-4 to TRBJ2-5; TCRdb names TRBD2, which stays unverified in the absence of DNA. The CDR3 spells CASSPHGTDWETQYF.